This T cell receptor beta chain is drawn from a study of cytomegalovirus exposure and HLA in healthy donors. In the PCR, 60 Vbeta and 13 Jbeta primers were used. As processed by the authors: Counted up in a later analysis, unique TCR beta chains came to about 83 million, with about 9.9 million shared. Sequencing used immunoSEQ multiplex PCR; TCRdb keeps in-frame clones, though not all of them. Clone size and the V and J calls come from that table; the DNA yielded D and trimming. Of around 80,000 clones in the sample, 60% to 85% were seen once. Trimming shortened V by 0 bases and J by 3 bases, and 5 bases separated the two germline ends. From germline, CDR1 is GTSNPN and CDR2 SVGIG (reference sequence). The CDR3 spans 13 residues.

The sequence came from a man aged 40-49 years in good health and CMV-seronegative. The chain couples TRBV30 to TRBJ2-2, with TRBD2 as a possible D gene (5 bases). The sequencing sample was made of PBMCs. The CDR3 reads CAWSVRDTGELFF. The CDR3 DNA reads TGTGCCTGGAGTGTGAGGGACACCGGGGAGCTGTTTTTT.